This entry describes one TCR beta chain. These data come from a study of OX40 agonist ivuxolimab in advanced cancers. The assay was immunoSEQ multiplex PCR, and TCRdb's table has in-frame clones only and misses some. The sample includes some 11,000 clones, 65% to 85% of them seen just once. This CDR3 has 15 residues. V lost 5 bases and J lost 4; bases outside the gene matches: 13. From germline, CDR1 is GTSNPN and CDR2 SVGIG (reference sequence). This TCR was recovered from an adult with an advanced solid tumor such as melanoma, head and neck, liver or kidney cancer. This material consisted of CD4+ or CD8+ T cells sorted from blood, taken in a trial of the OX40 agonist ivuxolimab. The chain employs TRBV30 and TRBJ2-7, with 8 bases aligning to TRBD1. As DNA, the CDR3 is TGTGCCTGGGAGTGGGGCGGACAGGGAGCATACGAGCAGTACTTC. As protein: CAWEWGGQGAYEQYF.